The 21 T cell receptor beta chains listed next were all sequenced from one sample in a study of T cell repertoires in cytomegalovirus infection. TCRdb itself ran the reads through MiXCR, one entry per CDR3 protein. Among roughly 200,000 distinct CDR3 sequences listed, 8% to 10% were seen once. What was sequenced was PBMCs. These receptors were collected from a human donor in good health (CMV status not recorded). Some clones in this sample may be carry-over from other donors' samples.

Note on this clonotype: This sequence may be a read error, since a much larger clone differs from it by one base. The J gene is TRBJ1-1, the V gene TRBV9; no definite D call. Germline CDR1 and CDR2: SGDLS and YYNGEE. The CDR3 has 13 residues. The CDR3 is CSSSVDVNTEAFF. In DNA form, the CDR3 reads TGTTCCAGCAGCGTAGACGTAAACACTGAAGCTTTCTTT.

There are many counts of this clonotype. The chain couples TRBV6-2 or TRBV6-3 to TRBJ1-6; D remains ambiguous. Germline V lookup: CDR1 MNHEY, CDR2 SVGEGT. There are 17 residues in the CDR3. V gave up 6 bases and J gave up 1 base, with 16 bases separating them. The CDR3 sequence: CASSSPGRTSYNSPLHF. DNA of the CDR3: TGTGCCAGCAGCTCCCCGGGCAGGACGTCCTATAATTCACCCCTCCACTTT.

This clonotype was observed a handful of times. DNA for the CDR3: TGCGCCAGCAGGTTCGGTACAGGGGACACTGAAGCTTTCTTT. Its translation: CASRFGTGDTEAFF. This chain connects TRBV5-1 to TRBJ1-1; TRBD1 agrees at 7 bases. Trimming at V came to 5 bases and at J to 3 bases, leaving 7 bases not matched to a gene. The V gene's germline CDR1 is SGHRS and CDR2 YFSETQ. The CDR3 loop spans 14 amino acids.

The chain recombines TRBV15 with TRBJ2-5, with D unclear. The CDR3 length is 14 residues. Per germline, CDR1 LNHNV and CDR2 YYDKDF (reference sequence). V lost 3 bases and J 4 bases, leaving 12 bases between the germline ends. CDR3 sequence: CATSRPISGETQYF. CDR3 in DNA: TGTGCCACCAGCAGGCCTATATCAGGAGAGACCCAGTACTTC.

J is TRBJ1-3 and V is TRBV12-3 or TRBV12-4; D call uncertain. CDR3 size: 14 residues. The V end was cut by 3 bases, the J end by 2 bases, with 8 bases between. In nucleotides, the CDR3 is TGTGCCAGCAGTTTTCCAGGACCTGGAAACACCATATATTTT. The encoded protein is CASSFPGPGNTIYF.

This clonotype was seen a few times. This chain uses TRBV7-9 with TRBJ2-1; 8 nucleotides line up with TRBD1. V lost 1 base to trimming and J lost 8 bases; unmatched junction nucleotides: 10. Germline CDR1 and CDR2: SEHNR and FQNEAQ (reference sequence). The CDR3 is 16 residues long. The CDR3 DNA is TGTGCCAGCAGCTTAGGACGGCTGGCAGGGGGCGATGAGCAGTTCTTC. Translation gives CASSLGRLAGGDEQFF.

This clonotype was observed a few times. The chain uses TRBV20-1 and TRBJ2-6; D may be TRBD1 or TRBD2 (6 bases each). The CDR3 is 16 amino acids. V was cut by 3 bases and J by 0 bases, with 12 bases left in between. The germline V gene encodes CDR1 DFQATT and CDR2 SNEGSKA (reference sequence). CDR3 DNA: TGCAGTGCTAGTCATGGGGGGCTCTCTGGGGCCAACGTCCTGACTTTC. Translated: CSASHGGLSGANVLTF.

This rearrangement joins TRBV3-1 to TRBJ1-3, with 7 bases that match TRBD1. The CDR3 spans 16 residues. The J segment lost 0 bases and the V segment lost 4 bases, leaving 6 bases of the junction unmatched. Looked up from germline, CDR1 is LGHDT and CDR2 is YNNKEL (reference sequence). The DNA of the CDR3 is TGTGCCAGCAGCCGGACAGGTTCGACCTCTGGAAACACCATATATTTT. It yields the protein CASSRTGSTSGNTIYF.

The genes are TRBV19 and TRBJ2-1; D is unclear. Germline V gene sequence: CDR1 LNHDA, CDR2 SQIVND (reference sequence). The CDR3 covers 13 residues. The V end lost 6 bases, the J end lost 4 bases, and 10 bases lay between the germline ends. The CDR3 sequence: CASRRPGYNEQFF. The CDR3 DNA sequence: TGTGCCAGTAGACGGCCCGGTTACAATGAGCAGTTCTTC.

This clonotype came up many times. The chain combines TRBV28 with TRBJ1-1; D ambiguous. The CDR3 spans 14 residues. CDR1 is MDHEN and CDR2 is SYDVKM in the germline V gene. The V end lost 5 bases, the J end lost 2 bases, and 12 bases lay between the germline ends. CDR3 DNA: TGTGCCAGCAGTCATAGGGTGCGAAACACTGAAGCTTTCTTT. It codes for CASSHRVRNTEAFF.

This chain links TRBV10-3 with TRBJ1-1; TRBD1 agrees at 7 bases. This CDR3 has 13 residues. CDR1 is ENHRY and CDR2 is SYGVKD in the germline V gene. Losses at the gene ends were 6 bases for V and 2 bases for J; bases not matched to a gene: 3. The CDR3: CAIRGQTNTEAFF. The CDR3 coding sequence is TGTGCCATCAGGGGACAGACCAACACTGAAGCTTTCTTT.

The V gene is TRBV28, the J gene TRBJ1-5; D call uncertain. This CDR3 comprises 15 residues. Trimming removed 1 base at V and 0 bases at J, with 7 bases between. Germline V gene sequence: CDR1 MDHEN, CDR2 SYDVKM. For the CDR3, the DNA is TGTGCCAGCAGTTTATCACCTTATAGCAATCAGCCCCAGCATTTT. Protein sequence: CASSLSPYSNQPQHF.

This clonotype was counted ten times or more. This chain links TRBV10-3 with TRBJ2-3, with TRBD2 matching 7 bases. Germline values: CDR1 ENHRY, CDR2 SYGVKD. With V trimmed by 3 bases and J by 0 bases, 15 bases remained unmatched. CDR3 size: 19 residues. The CDR3 coding sequence is TGTGCCATCAGTGACCCGGGCGGGAGAGCTCCTTTGAGCACAGATACGCAGTATTTT. It encodes CAISDPGGRAPLSTDTQYF.

This clonotype was seen only a few times. J is TRBJ1-1 and V is TRBV2, with D possibly matching TRBD1 (6 bases). The germline V and J ends were trimmed by 7 bases and 0 bases, with 18 bases remaining between them. This CDR3 region has 16 residues. The germline CDR1 and CDR2 sequences are SNHLY and FYNNEI. The CDR3 DNA reads as TGTGCCAGCAAAGAAGGGGGACTGGGGATGAACACTGAAGCTTTCTTT. It encodes CASKEGGLGMNTEAFF. Full variable domain (rest looked up from reference TRBV2 and TRBJ1-1): EPEVTQTPSHQVTQMGQEVILRCVPISNHLYFYWYRQILGQKVEFLVSFYNNEISEKSEIFDDQFSVERPDGSNFTLKIRSTKLEDSAMYFCASKEGGLGMNTEAFFGQGTRLTVV.

This clonotype turned up a few times. This chain uses TRBV29-1 with TRBJ1-4; TRBD1 matches 7 bases. Germline V gene sequence: CDR1 SQVTM, CDR2 ANQGSEA. The length of the CDR3 is 14 residues. V lost 2 bases to trimming and J lost 8 bases; unmatched junction nucleotides: 8. The CDR3 loop reads CSVEIRAGGEKLFF. The CDR3 nucleotides are TGCAGCGTTGAAATTCGGGCAGGGGGAGAAAAACTGTTTTTT.

This clonotype appeared many times. CDR3 coding DNA: TGTGCCAGCAGCGGGACAGGGGAATCACCCCTCCACTTT. This gives the protein CASSGTGESPLHF. The chain links TRBV5-6 to TRBJ1-6; TRBD1 matches 10 bases. This CDR3 is 13 amino acids long. CDR1 is SGHDT, CDR2 YYEEEE, per germline. V gave up 4 bases and J gave up 10 bases; unmatched junction bases: 2.

This clonotype was counted ten times or more. The chain couples TRBV7-2 to TRBJ2-5; possibly TRBD1 or TRBD2 for D (7 bases each). V was trimmed by 5 bases and J by 4 bases, leaving 14 bases between them. This CDR3 comprises 14 residues. Germline CDR1 reads SGHTA; CDR2 reads FQGNSA. The CDR3 DNA sequence: TGTGCCAGCAGCCAGGGGGGAGGGCCAGAGACCCAGTACTTC. Encoded protein: CASSQGGGPETQYF.

This clonotype was seen more than once but under ten times. J is TRBJ1-1 and V is TRBV29-1, with 10 bases lining up with TRBD1. The CDR3 is 12 amino acids. After removal of 4 bases from V and 4 bases from J, the junction contained 0 bases not matched to a gene. Germline V gene lookup returns CDR1 SQVTM and CDR2 ANQGSEA. DNA for the CDR3: TGCAGCGTTGGGACAGGGGGCACTGAAGCTTTCTTT. It encodes CSVGTGGTEAFF.

This clonotype showed up many times. The genes are TRBV20-1 and TRBJ1-5; TRBD1 matches at 10 bases. With V trimmed by 3 bases and J by 5 bases, 4 bases remained unmatched. Germline loops: CDR1 DFQATT, CDR2 SNEGSKA (reference sequence). The CDR3 totals 14 residues. CDR3 bases: TGCAGTGCTAGGACAGGGGGCAGGTATCAGCCCCAGCATTTT. Translated: CSARTGGRYQPQHF.

This clonotype occurred a few times. The rearrangement uses TRBV29-1 and TRBJ2-7, with TRBD2 matching 10 bases. V lost 3 bases to trimming and J lost 3 bases; unmatched junction nucleotides: 2. The CDR3 extends over 13 amino acids. Looked up from germline, CDR1 is SQVTM and CDR2 is ANQGSEA. The CDR3, as DNA: TGCAGCGTTGAGGCTAGCGGGAGCTACGAGCAGTACTTC. It specifies CSVEASGSYEQYF.

The rearrangement uses TRBV2 and TRBJ1-1, with 10 bases that match TRBD1. Germline values: CDR1 SNHLY, CDR2 FYNNEI. CDR3 length: 15 amino acids. V was clipped by 3 bases and J by 3 bases; unmatched bases: 4. CDR3 region: CASSDPGQGHTEAFF. In DNA, the CDR3 is TGTGCCAGCAGTGACCCGGGACAGGGGCACACTGAAGCTTTCTTT.